This record concerns one T cell receptor beta chain sequence. The data are from a study of blood T cell repertoires in COVID-19. Germline V CDR1 and CDR2: DFQATT, SNEGSKA (reference sequence). The CDR3 length is 13 residues. V lost 3 bases and J lost 0, with 6 bases in between. Seattle enrolled patients during active infection and tracked them longitudinally. The assay was immunoSEQ multiplex PCR, and TCRdb's table has in-frame clones only and misses some. The data hold around 160,000 clones, with approximately 85% observed a single time. The receptor comes from a woman aged 55 to 70 with COVID-19, enrolled during active disease. The specimen was peripheral blood. The chain carries TRBV20-1 and TRBJ2-1; D not certain. The CDR3: CSASASSYNEQFF. The DNA of the CDR3 is TGCAGTGCTAGTGCTAGCTCCTACAATGAGCAGTTCTTC.